These T cell receptor beta chains were read from a single sample in a study of blood T cell repertoires in COVID-19. This table comes from immunoSEQ multiplex PCR, and its TCRdb copy is limited to in-frame clones, with some not included. The repertoire includes about 19,000 clones, around nine tenths of them detected once, and around 10% sits in the top ten. The sample taken for sequencing was peripheral blood. The receptors stem from a human donor in a cohort sampled during active COVID-19. CDR3s include the opening cysteine and the closing phenylalanine or tryptophan. Not every row has a clone size; where given, it reads once, few, many or a size class.

cdr3_aa	clone_size	v_call
CASSLGGQVGQPQHF	-	TRBV7-9
CSVLIPSGGFTGELFF	-	TRBV29-1
CSATDRFTEQFF	-	TRBV20-1
CASSYMGHSNTEAFF	-	TRBV6-5
CASSEIQGFYGYTF	once	TRBV6-1
CASSQSNGQGEGYTF	-	TRBV4-2
CASSQERTIGGYGYTF	-	TRBV4-1
CAWSVKAAGSQLSGNTIYF	-	TRBV30
CASSSRWILLEKLFF	-	TRBV6-6
CASSIGQNTGELFF	-	TRBV19
CATASGTSGVDTQYF	-	TRBV19
CASSFRQGANYGYTF	-	TRBV5-6
CASSARDRGTGELFF	-	TRBV2
CASSIDYSNQPQHF	-	TRBV19
CASSELPGQLQETQYF	-	TRBV5-1
CAISGTAVNQPQHF	-	TRBV10-3
CASSQEGTGARDYGYTF	-	TRBV4-2
CASSSRTGEGYGYTF	-	TRBV19
CASSPLSLNTEAFF	-	TRBV18
CASSRGASGGNTGELFF	-	TRBV18
CASRQGPGQVEKLFF	-	TRBV6-5
CASSETNRADGYTF	-	TRBV6-1
CASSLGLRGRGNTIYF	-	TRBV13
CASSQVITGGNNSPLHF	few	TRBV4-1
CASSFSGGGTEAFF	-	TRBV5-1
CASSLTPGRLHEQYF	-	TRBV18
CASSLEPSPNSPLHF	-	TRBV11-2
CASSPDSLNEQFF	-	TRBV5-1
CASSQGVVRIYNEQFF	-	TRBV14
CASSEKAGGAFYF	-	TRBV10-2
CASSQGGTQISPLHF	-	TRBV3-1/TRBV3-2
CASKPSGGGETQYF	-	TRBV27
CASSLAQGNTEAFF	-	TRBV5-1
CASLSNTEAFF	-	TRBV27
CASSLAMGLAGGRAYEQYF	-	TRBV7-8
CASSFGGAGRNEQFF	-	TRBV7-6
CASSPTSLANVLTF	-	TRBV27
CASSLGDSTGAEAFF	-	TRBV5-1
CASSQTPGQGWGEKLFF	-	TRBV6-6
CASSFDGQSNQPQHF	-	TRBV5-1
CSVGIAGGRYNEQFF	once	TRBV29-1
CASSQVQNTEAFF	-	TRBV3-1/TRBV3-2
CASSPGRVTEAFF	-	TRBV18